The clone carrying this TCR beta chain was seen only a few times. The antigen remains unidentified. CDR1 and CDR2 from the germline V gene are MNHEY and SVGAGI. The CDR3 contains 13 residues. Between the trimmed V and J ends, which lost 5 bases and 5 bases, there was a span of 12 bases. The record originates from a study of glioma-infiltrating T cells after dendritic cell vaccination. Study-wide results and limits: Higher TCR clonality did not directly relate to longer survival.

Documented time point: after dendritic cell vaccination, including at tumor progression/relapse. Only in-frame clones appear in the TCRdb table, and some are missing; sequencing was by immunoSEQ multiplex PCR. Among about 65,000 clones listed, roughly nine tenths were seen once. The sample in question was blood, obtained after dendritic cell vaccination. The TCR comes from a human donor with glioblastoma. The V and J genes are TRBV6-5 and TRBJ1-1; D call uncertain. In nucleotides, the CDR3 is TGTGCCAGCAGTACGATGACTGAGACTGAAGCTTTCTTT. It specifies CASSTMTETEAFF.